The clone carrying this TCR beta chain has at least ten counts. Its antigen remains unidentified. Using around 10 ml of fresh peripheral blood, PBMCs were prepared. The sample originates from a study of T cells in Graves' hyperthyroidism and ophthalmopathy. Study information: Peripheral blood was collected at initial diagnosis, before any treatment. Broader study findings: A 13 V-J signature model discriminated ophthalmopathy versus stable hyperthyroidism.

The CDR3 is made up of 15 amino acids. CDR1 LGHDT and CDR2 YNNKEL come from the germline V gene (reference sequence). V lost 1 base, J lost 3 bases, and 12 bases lay in between. Authors of the study amplified TCR beta CDR3 regions from RNA transcripts. A first-round RT-PCR of the TCR CDR3 used the HTBI primer set. Each CDR3 protein gets one entry after TCRdb re-called the multiplex PCR reads with MiXCR. This table holds hundreds of thousands of distinct CDR3 sequences, roughly an eighth found once. V gene TRBV3-1 combines with J gene TRBJ1-2; tentatively, D is TRBD1 (6 bases). The sample consisted of blood. The sequence came from a woman between 40 and 50 years old with Graves' ophthalmopathy. The CDR3 here is CASSQGQGIDYGYTF. For the CDR3, the DNA is TGTGCCAGCAGCCAAGGGCAGGGGATAGACTATGGCTACACCTTC.